This T cell receptor (beta chain) comes out of a study of T cells after posttransplantation cyclophosphamide. Study results and limitations: Later post-transplant blood repertoires were often dominated by donor CD8+ memory clones. Tissue-infiltrating T cells from skin or gut overlapped little with blood T cells.

Remarks on this clone: Its specificity is not known.

Cyclophosphamide on days +3 and +4 followed busulfan-fludarabine conditioning and a marrow graft. Germline CDR1 is LNHDA and CDR2 is SQIVND (reference sequence). V lost 4 bases to trimming and J lost 0 bases, with 12 bases between them. This CDR3 is 15 amino acids long. Clones were read by immunoSEQ multiplex PCR, and TCRdb kept only the in-frame ones, dropping some. The table lists fewer than 12,000 clones, more than 75% of them singletons. The chain uses TRBV19 and TRBJ1-1; tentatively, D is TRBD1 (5 bases). Material: CD4+ T cells sorted from PBMCs, obtained after allogeneic stem cell transplant with posttransplant cyclophosphamide. The TCR sequence derives from a male patient in his thirties who received an allogeneic stem cell transplant from a related donor, was CMV-positive, and had acute GVHD only. Some T cells may possibly be graft donor cells. CDR3 coding DNA: TGTGCCAGTAGTAGGGGCATGGGGATGAACACTGAAGCTTTCTTT. Protein product: CASSRGMGMNTEAFF.